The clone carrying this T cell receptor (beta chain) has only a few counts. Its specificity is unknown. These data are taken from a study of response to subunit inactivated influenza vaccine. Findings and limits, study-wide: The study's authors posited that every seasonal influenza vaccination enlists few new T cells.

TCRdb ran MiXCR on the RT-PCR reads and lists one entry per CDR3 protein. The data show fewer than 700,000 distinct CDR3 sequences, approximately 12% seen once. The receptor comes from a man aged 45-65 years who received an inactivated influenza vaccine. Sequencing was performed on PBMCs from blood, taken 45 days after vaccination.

The CDR3 loop reads CASSQGAYYGYTF. The CDR3 coding sequence is TGTGCCAGCAGTCAGGGGGCTTACTATGGCTACACCTTC. The gene calls are TRBV6-6 and TRBJ1-2; 8 nucleotides match TRBD1. CDR1 MNHNY and CDR2 SVGAGI come from the germline V gene (reference sequence). The CDR3 is 13 residues long. The V and J ends lost 5 bases and 3 bases, in that order; junction bases with no gene match: 2.